The present entry profiles one T cell receptor (beta chain) with its context. This sample is part of a study of cytomegalovirus exposure and HLA in healthy donors. CDR1 and CDR2 (germline): SEHNR, FQNEAQ (reference sequence). The CDR3 extends over 16 amino acids. The V end lost 5 bases, the J end lost 3 bases, and 17 bases lay between the germline ends. Primers: 60 Vbeta forward and 13 Jbeta reverse. TCRdb keeps only in-frame clones here, not all; method: immunoSEQ multiplex PCR. In the table there are over 90,000 clones, about three quarters of which are singletons. This TCR derives from a woman between 50 and 59 years old in good health and CMV-seropositive. The gene calls are TRBV7-9 and TRBJ2-1; D perhaps matches TRBD1 (5 bases). Sample: PBMCs. The CDR3 region has the DNA TGTGCCAGCAGCGCCCAGGGTCTACTTCTCTACAATGAGCAGTTCTTC. It yields the protein CASSAQGLLLYNEQFF.